The 30 T cell receptor beta chains presented below share a single source sample, sequenced in a study of high-grade serous ovarian cancer treatment subgroups. Tumor tissue was taken before any definitive surgery or chemotherapy was given. Profiling relied on immunoSEQ multiplex PCR, and the TCRdb table lists in-frame clones only, not all of them. The sample yields about 12,000 clones, 88% seen once. Sequenced sample: tumor tissue. The receptors derive from a human donor with high-grade serous ovarian cancer.

The CDR3 region is CASSTSGGADTQYF. For the CDR3, the DNA is TGTGCCAGCTCGACTAGCGGGGGGGCAGATACGCAGTATTTT. The chain has TRBV9 and TRBJ2-3, with TRBD2 matching 14 bases. The CDR3 is 14 amino acids. Germline CDR1 SGDLS, CDR2 YYNGEE. V trimming: 7 bases; J trimming: 4 bases; junction bases outside the gene matches: 2.

The chain combines TRBV9 with TRBJ2-1, with D unresolved. CDR1 and CDR2 from the germline V gene are SGDLS and YYNGEE. There are 14 residues in the CDR3. Trimming took 0 bases from V and 1 from J, leaving 5 bases between them. This CDR3 is CASSVDTSYNEQFF. The CDR3 DNA is TGTGCCAGCAGCGTAGATACATCCTACAATGAGCAGTTCTTC.

The genes are TRBV7-2 and TRBJ2-3; 8 positions match TRBD2. The V segment lost 5 bases and the J segment 2 bases; nucleotides outside the gene matches: 3. The CDR3 extends over 14 amino acids. Germline V lookup: CDR1 SGHTA, CDR2 FQGNSA. The CDR3 loop is CASSPGLATDTQYF. CDR3 bases: TGTGCCAGCAGCCCAGGACTAGCCACAGATACGCAGTATTTT.

The chain uses TRBV5-4 and TRBJ1-2; 12 bases match TRBD1. V gave up 3 bases and J gave up 8 bases; unmatched junction bases: 8. Per germline, CDR1 SGHNT and CDR2 YYREEE (reference sequence). CDR3 size: 15 residues. CDR3 bases: TGTGCCAGCAGCTCGTGGGACAGGGGGCGTGGGGGCTACACCTTC. Translation: CASSSWDRGRGGYTF.

J is TRBJ1-2 and V is TRBV25-1, with a weak D call TRBD1 (6 bases). Trimming took off 7 bases at V and 3 bases at J, with 15 bases between the two ends. CDR1 and CDR2 from the germline V gene are MGHDK and SYGVNS. This CDR3 is built from 14 residues. Here the CDR3 DNA reads TGTGCCAGCACGGGGGCAGATGCGTACTATGGCTACACCTTC. Protein product: CASTGADAYYGYTF.

This chain connects TRBV15 to TRBJ2-1, with 9 bases lining up with TRBD1. Germline trimming cut 2 bases from V and 7 bases from J; bases unmatched to any gene: 9. Germline assignment: CDR1 LNHNV and CDR2 YYDKDF (reference sequence). CDR3 size: 16 residues. CDR3: CATSRQRDRVGNEQFF. CDR3 DNA: TGTGCCACCAGCAGACAACGGGACAGGGTTGGAAATGAGCAGTTCTTC.

The CDR3 protein is CASRPRPGSQGAQYF. The CDR3 nucleotides are TGTGCCAGCAGACCCCGCCCGGGATCACAGGGGGCCCAGTACTTC. The chain couples TRBV2 to TRBJ2-5; 8 positions match TRBD1. Germline V gene data show CDR1 as SNHLY and CDR2 as FYNNEI. The trim removed 6 bases at V and 9 bases at J, leaving 15 bases unmatched. This CDR3 spans 15 amino acids.

This chain joins TRBV9 and TRBJ1-5; no clear D. This CDR3 is 15 amino acids long. The germline V and J ends were trimmed by 0 bases and 3 bases, with 10 bases remaining between them. Germline assignment: CDR1 SGDLS and CDR2 YYNGEE. Here the CDR3 DNA reads TGTGCCAGCAGCGTAGCCGGGCAGCCCAATCAGCCCCAGCATTTT. Translation: CASSVAGQPNQPQHF.

The gene calls are TRBV4-1 and TRBJ1-5; TRBD1 aligns across 7 bases. CDR3 length equals 14 residues. CDR1 is MGHRA, CDR2 YSYEKL, per germline. V shed 5 bases and J 2 bases; nucleotides not matched to a gene: 3. This CDR3 reads CASSSGTGNQPQHF. CDR3 DNA: TGCGCCAGCAGCTCCGGGACAGGCAATCAGCCCCAGCATTTT.

This chain joins TRBV11-2 and TRBJ2-7; 7 bases are shared with TRBD1. The CDR3 consists of 14 residues. The V and J ends lost 5 bases and 3 bases, in that order; junction bases with no gene match: 7. Germline CDR1 is SGHAT and CDR2 is FQNNGV. Here the CDR3 reads CASSNLQGNYEQYV. CDR3 coding DNA: TGTGCCAGCAGCAACTTACAGGGGAACTACGAGCAGTACGTC.

The chain employs TRBV2 and TRBJ1-4, with 8 positions matching TRBD1. V trimming: 2 bases; J trimming: 8 bases; junction bases outside the gene matches: 16. The germline CDR1 and CDR2 sequences are SNHLY and FYNNEI. CDR3 length equals 18 residues. CDR3 region: CASSEWVTGGSVGEKLFF. DNA for the CDR3: TGTGCCAGCAGTGAATGGGTAACAGGGGGTAGCGTTGGAGAAAAACTGTTTTTT.

The chain joins TRBV18 to TRBJ2-2; 13 positions agree with TRBD2. The CDR3 contains 18 residues. V shed 6 bases and J 0 bases; nucleotides not matched to a gene: 7. Germline lookup yields CDR1 KGHSH and CDR2 LQKENI. The CDR3 DNA sequence: TGTGCCAGCTCCCCCGGGACTAGCGGGGACGCGAACACCGGGGAGCTGTTTTTT. Amino acid sequence: CASSPGTSGDANTGELFF.

This rearrangement joins TRBV9 to TRBJ2-6; TRBD2 might be the D (5 bases). From germline, CDR1 is SGDLS and CDR2 YYNGEE. CDR3 length: 15 amino acids. The V and J ends lost 1 base and 3 bases respectively, with 8 bases between them. The CDR3 nucleotides read TGTGCCAGCAGCGTAACGGGGTTTGGGGCCAACGTCCTGACTTTC. Translation: CASSVTGFGANVLTF.

The CDR3 spells CASSPLQGAPANTGELFF. The CDR3, as DNA: TGTGCCAGCAGTCCTCTTCAGGGAGCCCCCGCGAACACCGGGGAGCTGTTTTTT. This chain connects TRBV2 to TRBJ2-2; either TRBD1 or TRBD2 may fit D (5 bases each). Germline V gene lookup returns CDR1 SNHLY and CDR2 FYNNEI. Trimming cost V 5 bases and J 0 bases, with 19 bases left between them. This CDR3 contains 18 residues.

The J gene is TRBJ2-7, the V gene TRBV7-9, with TRBD2 as a possible D gene (5 bases). Per germline, CDR1 SEHNR and CDR2 FQNEAQ (reference sequence). V gave up 4 bases and J gave up 0 bases, with 16 bases separating them. The CDR3 has 16 amino acids. The CDR3 DNA reads TGTGCCAGCAGCTCCTACTTGGACGGAGGCTCCTACGAGCAGTACTTC. Protein: CASSSYLDGGSYEQYF.

The V gene is TRBV18, the J gene TRBJ2-2; TRBD1 aligns across 7 bases. The CDR3 runs 15 residues. Trimming at V came to 6 bases and at J to 0 bases, leaving 4 bases not matched to a gene. CDR1 and CDR2 from the germline V gene are KGHSH and LQKENI. The CDR3 sequence is CASSRGQTNTGELFF. The DNA of the CDR3 is TGTGCCAGCTCCCGGGGACAGACGAACACCGGGGAGCTGTTTTTT.

This clone came up once. The chain combines TRBV19 with TRBJ2-2, with D uncertain. Germline lookup yields CDR1 LNHDA and CDR2 SQIVND (reference sequence). Trimming cost V 2 bases and J 4 bases, with 8 bases left between them. The CDR3 covers 14 residues. The CDR3 DNA is TGTGCCAGTAGTATAAAGGTTCCCACCGGGGAGCTGTTTTTT. The encoded protein is CASSIKVPTGELFF.

The rearrangement joins TRBV29-1 to TRBJ2-1, with TRBD2 identical over 7 bases. With V trimmed by 4 bases and J by 2 bases, 8 bases remained unmatched. The CDR3 has 15 residues. The germline gives CDR1 SQVTM, CDR2 ANQGSEA. CDR3 residues: CSVVGGGVTYNEQFF. The CDR3 bases are TGCAGCGTTGTCGGCGGGGGAGTCACCTACAATGAGCAGTTCTTC.

This clone was seen only a few times. The chain carries TRBV7-3 and TRBJ2-3, with D tentatively TRBD1 (6 bases). This CDR3 is built from 13 residues. V lost 4 bases, J lost 6 bases, and 11 bases lay in between. Looked up from germline, CDR1 is SGHTA and CDR2 is FQGTGA. The CDR3 bases are TGTGCCAGCAGCTCAGGTACAGGGGATACGCAGTATTTT. Protein product: CASSSGTGDTQYF.

This sequence joins TRBV5-4 and TRBJ1-6; a weak D match, TRBD1 (5 bases). From germline, CDR1 is SGHNT and CDR2 YYREEE (reference sequence). The CDR3 runs to 15 residues. The V gene lost 1 base and the J gene lost 5 bases, with 10 bases spanning the gap. This chain's CDR3 is CASSLMGVNNSPLHF. The CDR3 DNA follows: TGTGCCAGCAGCTTGATGGGGGTTAATAATTCACCCCTCCACTTT.

This chain links TRBV15 with TRBJ2-3; TRBD2 is a possible D gene (5 bases). This CDR3 spans 17 amino acids. The germline V gene has CDR1 LNHNV and CDR2 YYDKDF (reference sequence). V was shortened by 0 bases and J by 3 bases, with 16 bases between the two germline ends. CDR3 in amino acids: CATSRDPMGGLTDTQYF. The CDR3 coding sequence is TGTGCCACCAGCAGAGATCCAATGGGCGGGCTGACAGATACGCAGTATTTT.

The chain joins TRBV7-9 to TRBJ1-6; D unresolved. The germline V gene encodes CDR1 SEHNR and CDR2 FQNEAQ (reference sequence). The CDR3 length is 16 residues. V was clipped by 4 bases and J by 0 bases, with 10 bases between them. In DNA form, the CDR3 reads TGTGCCAGCAGCTCCGGGGAGAGCTCCTATAATTCACCCCTCCACTTT. Amino acids: CASSSGESSYNSPLHF.

V usage is TRBV5-3 and J usage is TRBJ2-7; TRBD2 aligns across 8 bases. TRBV5-3 is an ORF, with its function uncertain. The CDR3 is 15 residues long. V shed 4 bases and J 1 base; nucleotides not matched to a gene: 7. The CDR3 DNA follows: TGTGCCAGAAGCCTCCGGTGCGGGGGGTCCTACGAGCAGTACGTC. Protein product: CARSLRCGGSYEQYV.

This chain connects TRBV4-1 to TRBJ1-2; D is uncertain. V gave up 1 base and J gave up 4 bases, with 13 bases separating them. Germline values: CDR1 MGHRA, CDR2 YSYEKL. The CDR3 is 15 residues long. This chain's CDR3 is CASSQVDGVTYGYTF. The CDR3 DNA follows: TGCGCCAGCAGCCAAGTGGACGGGGTTACCTATGGCTACACCTTC.

The chain joins TRBV2 to TRBJ1-2; D is possibly TRBD1 (5 bases). Germline V lookup: CDR1 SNHLY, CDR2 FYNNEI. V lost 6 bases and J 5 bases, leaving 13 bases between the germline ends. The CDR3 is 13 residues long. The CDR3 coding sequence is TGTGCCAGCAGCCCCACCGGGGGGTATGGCTACACCTTC. Encoded protein: CASSPTGGYGYTF.

CDR3 region: CASSQTTGGNYEQYF. The CDR3 bases are TGTGCCAGCTCACAAACGACAGGGGGCAACTACGAGCAGTACTTC. The chain carries TRBV18 and TRBJ2-7, with 10 nucleotides matching TRBD1. This CDR3 is built from 15 residues. In germline, CDR1 is KGHSH, CDR2 LQKENI. V was pared by 4 bases and J by 3 bases, with 6 bases of the junction left unmatched. Variable domain in full (rest from reference TRBV18 and TRBJ2-7): NAGVMQNPRHLVRRRGQEARLRCSPMKGHSHVYWYRQLPEEGLKFMVYLQKENIIDESGMPKERFSAEFPKEGPSILRIQQVVRGDSAAYFCASSQTTGGNYEQYFGPGTRLTVT.

V is TRBV6-1 and J is TRBJ2-4; D tentatively fits TRBD1 or TRBD2 (5 bases each). This CDR3 is 13 amino acids long. V was pared by 6 bases and J by 9 bases, with 15 bases between. Germline CDR1 MNHNS, CDR2 SASEGT. CDR3 residues: CASRGTSLFIQYF. The CDR3 DNA reads as TGTGCCAGCAGGGGGACGAGTCTTTTCATTCAGTACTTC.

The chain couples TRBV10-2 to TRBJ2-2, with 8 bases matching TRBD1. CDR1 is WSHSY and CDR2 is SAAADI in the germline V gene. CDR3 size: 13 residues. The trim removed 7 bases at V and 4 bases at J, leaving 2 bases unmatched. The CDR3 sequence: CASKTGVTGELFF. CDR3 coding DNA: TGCGCCAGCAAGACAGGGGTCACCGGGGAGCTGTTTTTT.

This chain links TRBV4-1 with TRBJ1-2; no clear D. The V gene lost 1 base and the J gene lost 0 bases, with 9 bases spanning the gap. This CDR3 spans 15 amino acids. Germline assignment: CDR1 MGHRA and CDR2 YSYEKL. The CDR3 protein is CASSQGAETNYGYTF. In nucleotides, the CDR3 is TGCGCCAGCAGCCAAGGAGCAGAAACTAACTATGGCTACACCTTC.

The chain employs TRBV10-3 and TRBJ1-5, with D perhaps TRBD1 (6 bases). V lost 5 bases, J lost 4 bases, and 9 bases lay in between. In germline, CDR1 is ENHRY, CDR2 SYGVKD. CDR3 length: 13 residues. DNA of the CDR3: TGTGCCATCAGTCAACAGGGAAATCAGCCCCAGCATTTT. Residues: CAISQQGNQPQHF.